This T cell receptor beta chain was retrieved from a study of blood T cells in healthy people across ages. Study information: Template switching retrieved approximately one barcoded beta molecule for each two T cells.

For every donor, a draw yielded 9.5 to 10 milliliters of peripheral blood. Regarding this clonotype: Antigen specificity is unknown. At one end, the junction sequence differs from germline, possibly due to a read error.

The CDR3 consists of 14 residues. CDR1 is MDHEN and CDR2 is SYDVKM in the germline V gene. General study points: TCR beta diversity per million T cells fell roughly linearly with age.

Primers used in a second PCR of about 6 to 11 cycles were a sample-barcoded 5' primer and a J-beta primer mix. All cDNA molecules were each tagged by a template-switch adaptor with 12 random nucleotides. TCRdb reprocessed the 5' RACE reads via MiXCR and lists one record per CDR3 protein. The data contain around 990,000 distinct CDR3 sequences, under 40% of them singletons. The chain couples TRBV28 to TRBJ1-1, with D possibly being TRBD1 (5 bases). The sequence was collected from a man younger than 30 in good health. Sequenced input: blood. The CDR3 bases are TGTGCCAGCAGTTTTGACCTTGGCAGGGCTGAGGCTTTCTTT. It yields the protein CASSFDLGRAEAFF.